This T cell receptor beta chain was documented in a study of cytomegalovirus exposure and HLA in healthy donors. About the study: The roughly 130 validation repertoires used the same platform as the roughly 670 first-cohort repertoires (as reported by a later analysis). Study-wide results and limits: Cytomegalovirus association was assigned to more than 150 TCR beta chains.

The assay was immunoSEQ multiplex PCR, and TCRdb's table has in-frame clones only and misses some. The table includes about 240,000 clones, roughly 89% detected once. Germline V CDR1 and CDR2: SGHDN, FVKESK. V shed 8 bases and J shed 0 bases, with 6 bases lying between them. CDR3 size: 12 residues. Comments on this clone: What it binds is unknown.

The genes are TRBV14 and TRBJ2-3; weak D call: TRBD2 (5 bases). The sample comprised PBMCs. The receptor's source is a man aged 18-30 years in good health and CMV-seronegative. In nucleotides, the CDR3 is TGTGCCAGCGGCGGGAGCACAGATACGCAGTATTTT. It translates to CASGGSTDTQYF. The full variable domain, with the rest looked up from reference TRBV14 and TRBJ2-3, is EAGVTQFPSHSVIEKGQTVTLRCDPISGHDNLYWYRRVMGKEIKFLLHFVKESKQDESGMPNNRFLAERTGGTYSTLKVQPAELEDSGVYFCASGGSTDTQYFGPGTRLTVL.